A single sample is the source of the 24 T cell receptor beta chains below, sequenced in a study of T cells after yellow fever vaccination. TCRdb passed the 5' RACE reads through MiXCR, listing each CDR3 protein once. In the table there are around 610,000 distinct CDR3 sequences, about 14% of which are singletons. Sample: PBMCs, taken on the day of the yellow fever booster vaccination. The receptors shown here come from a man aged 30 to 45 who received the YFV17D yellow fever vaccine.

This clonotype was counted between two and nine times. The J gene is TRBJ2-7, the V gene TRBV6-5; TRBD2 agrees at 13 bases. This CDR3 region has 16 residues. Germline CDR1 reads MNHEY; CDR2 reads SVGAGI. V dropped 2 bases and J dropped 6; count of bases not matched to a gene: 7. For the CDR3, the DNA is TGTGCCAGCAGTTACCAAGGACTAGCGGGAGTACCCGAGCAGTACTTC. Translated, it gives CASSYQGLAGVPEQYF.

This clonotype was seen a handful of times. V gene TRBV5-8 combines with J gene TRBJ2-2, with a weak D call TRBD2 (5 bases). The CDR3 sequence is 14 residues long. Per the germline V gene, CDR1 is SGHTS and CDR2 is YDEGEE. Trimming took 4 bases from V and 5 from J, leaving 12 bases between them. The DNA for the CDR3 is TGTGCCAGCAGCCGGGGTTGGGCAACCGGGGAGCTGTTTTTT. This sequence encodes CASSRGWATGELFF.

The rearrangement joins TRBV29-1 to TRBJ2-7; 10 bases line up with TRBD1. CDR1 is SQVTM, CDR2 ANQGSEA, per germline. V gave up 7 bases and J gave up 3 bases; unmatched junction bases: 9. There are 14 residues in the CDR3. CDR3 DNA sequence: TGCAGCGCAACGTCCGGGACAGGGGACTACGAGCAGTACTTC. It codes for CSATSGTGDYEQYF.

The chain combines TRBV7-8 with TRBJ2-1, with 9 bases that match TRBD2. CDR3 size: 14 residues. Germline trimming cut 3 bases from V and 9 bases from J; bases unmatched to any gene: 6. CDR1 SGHVS and CDR2 FQNEAQ come from the germline V gene. The CDR3 loop reads CASSLASGTAEQFF. The CDR3 coding sequence is TGTGCCAGCAGCTTGGCTAGCGGGACGGCTGAGCAGTTCTTC. The complete variable domain, with remaining parts taken from reference TRBV7-8 and TRBJ2-1, reads GAGVSQSPRYKVAKRGQDVALRCDPISGHVSLFWYQQALGQGPEFLTYFQNEAQLDKSGLPSDRFFAERPEGSVSTLKIQRTQQEDSAVYLCASSLASGTAEQFFGPGTRLTVL.

This clonotype has ten or more counts. The chain uses TRBV9 and TRBJ2-3; D is ambiguous. The CDR3 is made up of 13 amino acids. The V end was cut by 4 bases, the J end by 4 bases, with 10 bases between. Germline V gives CDR1 SGDLS, CDR2 YYNGEE. Here the CDR3 DNA reads TGTGCCAGCAGCCCGCAAGTCTCAGATACGCAGTATTTT. This gives the protein CASSPQVSDTQYF.

This clonotype occurred a few times. The chain uses TRBV7-2 and TRBJ2-4; TRBD1 agrees at 10 bases. Per germline, CDR1 SGHTA and CDR2 FQGNSA. The CDR3 runs 15 residues. With 3 bases clipped from V and 5 bases from J, the junction kept 4 bases outside the gene matches. The CDR3: CASSFTGTGENIQYF. CDR3 DNA sequence: TGTGCCAGCAGCTTTACCGGGACAGGGGAAAACATTCAGTACTTC.

This clonotype was observed many times. The chain links TRBV6-2 or TRBV6-3 to TRBJ2-7; tentatively, D is TRBD2 (5 bases). This CDR3 comprises 12 residues. The germline CDR1 and CDR2 sequences are MNHEY and SVGEGT. V gave up 0 bases and J gave up 7 bases, with 7 bases separating them. CDR3 residues: CASSYSVAEQYF. The CDR3 nucleotides are TGTGCCAGCAGTTACTCGGTAGCGGAGCAGTACTTC.

In its sample, this clonotype was seen a few times. J is TRBJ2-1 and V is TRBV7-2, with 10 bases aligning to TRBD1. The CDR3 is 15 amino acids. Germline values: CDR1 SGHTA, CDR2 FQGNSA. Losses at the gene ends were 5 bases for V and 2 bases for J; bases not matched to a gene: 3. The DNA of the CDR3 is TGTGCCAGCAGCAAGACAGGGGGCCCCTACAATGAGCAGTTCTTC. Translation gives CASSKTGGPYNEQFF.

This clonotype was seen only a few times. V and J are TRBV6-1 and TRBJ2-5; D perhaps matches TRBD2 (5 bases). Trimming took off 6 bases at V and 2 bases at J, with 16 bases between the two ends. Germline CDR1 and CDR2: MNHNS and SASEGT. This CDR3 comprises 15 residues. The CDR3 here is CASSGRDSKQETQYF. CDR3 coding DNA: TGTGCCAGCAGCGGACGGGATTCCAAACAAGAGACCCAGTACTTC.

The sample holds a few counts of this clonotype. The chain carries TRBV5-6 and TRBJ2-3; possible D gene TRBD1, 5 bases. This CDR3 region has 15 residues. V was cut by 6 bases and J by 1 base, with 15 bases left in between. From germline, CDR1 is SGHDT and CDR2 YYEEEE. CDR3 region: CASIFRARGTDTQYF. In nucleotides, the CDR3 is TGTGCCAGCATCTTCAGGGCCCGGGGCACAGATACGCAGTATTTT.

The chain recombines TRBV18 with TRBJ2-7; D unresolved. Germline loops: CDR1 KGHSH, CDR2 LQKENI. Trimming left V 4 bases short and J 6 bases short, with 10 bases between. This CDR3 has 12 amino acids. The chain's CDR3 is CASSLLVGEQYF. The DNA of the CDR3 is TGTGCCAGCTCACTGCTGGTGGGCGAGCAGTACTTC.

This chain joins TRBV12-3 or TRBV12-4 and TRBJ2-7; 12 nucleotides agree with TRBD2. The length of the CDR3 is 16 residues. Losses at the gene ends were 3 bases for V and 6 bases for J; bases not matched to a gene: 9. CDR3 in DNA: TGTGCCAGCAGTTTTTGGGCTAGCGGGAGGGCGAGCGAGCAGTACTTC. This translates into CASSFWASGRASEQYF.

This clonotype was detected ten times or more. The V gene is TRBV21-1, the J gene TRBJ1-1; the D call in the table, TRBD1, was not verified against the DNA. TRBV21-1 has pseudogene status. The length of the CDR3 is 14 residues. The CDR3 coding sequence is TGTGCCAGCACCCTGGACAGGGGGCGGACTGAAGCTTTCTTT. Its translation is CASTLDRGRTEAFF.

Remarks on this clonotype: One end of the junction fails to match germline, which may point to a read error. V is TRBV7-7 and J is TRBJ2-5; D may correspond to TRBD1 or TRBD2 (6 bases each). CDR3 length equals 14 residues. The germline V gene encodes CDR1 SSHAT and CDR2 FNYEAQ (reference sequence). CDR3 bases: TGTGCTAGCAGCTTACAGGAGGGGGTTGAGACCCAGTACTTC. The encoded protein is CASSLQEGVETQYF.

This clonotype was observed many times. In DNA, the CDR3 is TGTGCCAGCAGATACCTCGGGGCTAGCGGGAACAATGAGCAGTTCTTC. This codes for CASRYLGASGNNEQFF. This rearrangement joins TRBV6-2 or TRBV6-3 to TRBJ2-1; 9 positions agree with TRBD2. Germline CDR1 and CDR2: MNHEY and SVGEGT. The CDR3 contains 16 residues. V dropped 6 bases and J dropped 5; count of bases not matched to a gene: 11.

This clonotype has ten or more counts. The chain recombines TRBV12-3 or TRBV12-4 with TRBJ2-3; 9 bases line up with TRBD2. V dropped 3 bases and J dropped 4; count of bases not matched to a gene: 8. This CDR3 comprises 16 residues. The CDR3 loop reads CASSLSGGGRADTQYF. Written as DNA, the CDR3 is TGTGCCAGCAGTTTGTCAGGTGGCGGGAGGGCAGATACGCAGTATTTT.

This clonotype has a handful of counts. The chain links TRBV7-9 to TRBJ2-3; 10 positions match TRBD2. V shed 5 bases, J shed 3 bases, and the junction held 11 bases outside the gene matches. The germline V gene encodes CDR1 SEHNR and CDR2 FQNEAQ (reference sequence). CDR3 length equals 17 residues. The CDR3 nucleotides read TGTGCCAGCAGCCCCCAGCGGGAGGGCCATTTAACAGATACGCAGTATTTT. Translating gives CASSPQREGHLTDTQYF.

The chain has TRBV5-1 and TRBJ2-1, with D hard to call. The CDR3 is 15 amino acids. V lost 4 bases, J lost 4 bases, and 15 bases lay in between. Germline CDR1 is SGHRS and CDR2 is YFSETQ. The CDR3 coding sequence is TGCGCCAGCAGCCCCAACGTCGGGCATTACAATGAGCAGTTCTTC. This sequence encodes CASSPNVGHYNEQFF.

The CDR3 DNA follows: TGCAGTGGGGGCCCGGGGAGGGTTCAAGAGACCCAGTACTTC. This translates into CSGGPGRVQETQYF. The rearrangement uses TRBV20-1 and TRBJ2-5; 7 nucleotides match TRBD2. Trimming took 7 bases from V and 2 from J; bases not matched to a gene: 10. Germline assignment: CDR1 DFQATT and CDR2 SNEGSKA (reference sequence). The CDR3 spans 14 residues.

This clonotype was recorded a few times. The chain joins TRBV20-1 to TRBJ2-1, with D maybe TRBD2 (5 bases). The CDR3 covers 14 residues. V lost 2 bases and J lost 9, with 17 bases in between. Germline values: CDR1 DFQATT, CDR2 SNEGSKA (reference sequence). The CDR3 nucleotides are TGCAGTGCTAGAAGACCCAAAGGAGGCTTTGAGCAGTTCTTC. As protein: CSARRPKGGFEQFF.

This clonotype was observed a handful of times. The chain joins TRBV30 to TRBJ1-2; the D gene is possibly TRBD1 (5 bases). The CDR3 totals 15 residues. V dropped 1 base and J dropped 4 bases, with 16 bases sitting between them. The germline CDR1 and CDR2 sequences are GTSNPN and SVGIG (reference sequence). CDR3 DNA sequence: TGTGCCTGGAGTGGAGACAGTTTATTCGGCTATGGCTACACCTTC. As protein: CAWSGDSLFGYGYTF.

V and J are TRBV15 and TRBJ2-6; D remains ambiguous. The V gene lost 11 bases and the J gene lost 3 bases, with 8 bases spanning the gap. The CDR3 is 12 amino acids. Per the germline V gene, CDR1 is LNHNV and CDR2 is YYDKDF (reference sequence). The CDR3 loop reads CALGDGANVLTF. DNA of the CDR3: TGTGCCCTCGGTGATGGGGCCAACGTCCTGACTTTC.

The V gene is TRBV7-9, the J gene TRBJ2-7, with 8 bases fitting TRBD2. Germline V lookup: CDR1 SEHNR, CDR2 FQNEAQ (reference sequence). CDR3 size: 16 residues. After removal of 1 base from V and 5 bases from J, the junction contained 10 bases not matched to a gene. CDR3 loop: CASSLGFGTSAHEQYF. In DNA, the CDR3 is TGTGCCAGCAGCTTAGGGTTCGGGACTAGTGCTCACGAGCAGTACTTC.

This clonotype was seen a handful of times. The rearrangement links TRBV12-3 or TRBV12-4 to TRBJ2-3; TRBD2 aligns across 8 bases. V trimming: 4 bases; J trimming: 6 bases; junction bases outside the gene matches: 6. This CDR3 has 14 amino acids. CDR3 region: CASSSGTSVDTQYF. The CDR3 region has the DNA TGTGCCAGCAGTTCCGGGACTAGTGTCGATACGCAGTATTTT.